The subject of this entry is one T cell receptor beta chain. These data are taken from a study of OX40 agonist ivuxolimab in advanced cancers. CDR1 SGHRS and CDR2 YFSETQ come from the germline V gene. The trim removed 6 bases at V and 5 bases at J, leaving 8 bases unmatched. This CDR3 comprises 16 residues. The repertoire was sequenced with immunoSEQ multiplex PCR; TCRdb's copy has only in-frame clones and lacks some. The data contain approximately 67,000 clones, 85% of them singletons. This rearrangement joins TRBV5-1 to TRBJ2-3; TRBD2 matches at 14 bases. The sequence was obtained from an adult with an advanced solid tumor such as melanoma, head and neck, liver or kidney cancer. The material sequenced was CD4+ or CD8+ T cells sorted from blood, taken in a trial of the OX40 agonist ivuxolimab. The CDR3 spells CASTWGTSGSLDTQYF. DNA of the CDR3: TGCGCCAGCACCTGGGGGACTAGCGGGAGTCTAGATACGCAGTATTTT. The whole variable domain, filled in from reference TRBV5-1 and TRBJ2-3, reads KAGVTQTPRYLIKTRGQQVTLSCSPISGHRSVSWYQQTPGQGLQFLFEYFSETQRNKGNFPGRFSGRQFSNSRSEMNVSTLELGDSALYLCASTWGTSGSLDTQYFGPGTRLTVL.